Listed below are T cell receptor beta chains from one sample, sequenced in a study of T-cell memory formation after mild COVID-19. Using its own MiXCR run on the 5' RACE reads, TCRdb lists one record per CDR3 protein. The sample holds some 160,000 distinct CDR3 sequences; around a third are singletons and the top ten take more than 10%. Sequencing was carried out using PBMCs or a T cell subset sorted from them (not recorded which). These receptors came from an adult woman who had mild COVID-19 (a few samples of this study predate the infection). Cell type and time point are not known. CDR3s include the opening cysteine and the closing phenylalanine or tryptophan. D genes are given only for firm matches. Where a row states a size, it is once, few, many or the class of an expanded clone; other rows omit it.

j_gene: TRBJ1-1; v_gene: TRBV9; d_gene: -; len: 14; abundance: -; CDR3aa: CASSPSTGTTEAFF; CDR3nt: TGTGCCAGCAGCCCCTCCACAGGGACCACTGAAGCTTTCTTT
j_gene: TRBJ2-7; v_gene: TRBV29-1; d_gene: -; len: 13; abundance: -; CDR3aa: CSVEGQNSREQYF; CDR3nt: TGCAGCGTTGAAGGACAGAATAGTCGGGAGCAGTACTTC
j_gene: TRBJ2-7; v_gene: TRBV7-7; d_gene: TRBD2; len: 13; abundance: -; CDR3aa: CASSLQRGNEQYF; CDR3nt: TGTGCCAGCAGCTTACAGCGGGGGAACGAGCAGTACTTC
j_gene: TRBJ2-5; v_gene: TRBV21-1; d_gene: -; len: 17; abundance: -; CDR3aa: CASSKVHSGGVQETQYF; CDR3nt: TGTGCCAGCAGCAAAGTCCACAGCGGGGGGGTCCAAGAGACCCAGTACTTC
j_gene: TRBJ2-5; v_gene: TRBV20-1; d_gene: -; len: 13; abundance: -; CDR3aa: CSAPIRLQETQYF; CDR3nt: TGCAGTGCCCCTATCCGGTTACAAGAGACCCAGTACTTC
j_gene: TRBJ2-1; v_gene: TRBV4-1; d_gene: TRBD2; len: 15; abundance: few; CDR3aa: CASSLTSGRTSEQFF; CDR3nt: TGCGCCAGCAGCCTAACTAGCGGGCGAACGAGTGAGCAGTTCTTC
j_gene: TRBJ2-7; v_gene: TRBV5-1; d_gene: -; len: 14; abundance: -; CDR3aa: CASSLGTVTYEQYF; CDR3nt: TGCGCCAGCAGCTTGGGGACGGTAACTTACGAGCAGTACTTC
j_gene: TRBJ2-1; v_gene: TRBV15; d_gene: TRBD1; len: 20; abundance: -; CDR3aa: CATSRDRRIMRDRFYNEQFF; CDR3nt: TGTGCCACCAGCAGAGATCGGCGGATAATGCGGGACAGGTTCTACAATGAGCAGTTCTTC
j_gene: TRBJ1-1; v_gene: TRBV5-5; d_gene: -; len: 15; abundance: few; CDR3aa: CASSETGGTNTEAFF; CDR3nt: TGTGCCAGCAGCGAAACAGGTGGGACGAACACTGAAGCTTTCTTT
j_gene: TRBJ2-3; v_gene: TRBV7-2; d_gene: -; len: 18; abundance: -; CDR3aa: CASSLFAMGGGTTDTQYF; CDR3nt: TGTGCCAGCAGCTTATTTGCGATGGGTGGGGGCACCACAGATACGCAGTATTTT
j_gene: TRBJ2-1; v_gene: TRBV24-1; d_gene: TRBD2; len: 16; abundance: few; CDR3aa: CATSEPSSGSYNEQFF; CDR3nt: TGTGCCACCAGTGAACCGTCTAGCGGGTCCTACAATGAGCAGTTCTTC
j_gene: TRBJ1-2; v_gene: TRBV20-1; d_gene: TRBD1; len: 14; abundance: -; CDR3aa: CSAKGIGQGEDYTF; CDR3nt: TGCAGTGCGAAGGGGATAGGGCAGGGGGAGGACTACACCTTC
j_gene: TRBJ2-2; v_gene: TRBV12-3/TRBV12-4; d_gene: -; len: 12; abundance: -; CDR3aa: CASSLAPGELFF; CDR3nt: TGTGCCAGCAGTTTAGCCCCCGGGGAGCTGTTTTTT
j_gene: TRBJ2-3; v_gene: TRBV6-6; d_gene: -; len: 15; abundance: -; CDR3aa: CASSYRGASTDTQYF; CDR3nt: TGTGCCAGCAGTTACCGGGGGGCAAGCACAGATACGCAGTATTTT
j_gene: TRBJ1-5; v_gene: TRBV20-1; d_gene: TRBD1; len: 14; abundance: -; CDR3aa: CSAGDRQPDQPQHF; CDR3nt: TGCAGTGCTGGGGACAGGCAACCTGATCAGCCCCAGCATTTT
j_gene: TRBJ2-7; v_gene: TRBV20-1; d_gene: -; len: 18; abundance: -; CDR3aa: CSAKERSPGRGATYEQYF; CDR3nt: TGCAGTGCAAAGGAAAGATCCCCCGGCAGGGGGGCCACCTACGAGCAGTACTTC
j_gene: TRBJ2-5; v_gene: TRBV10-3; d_gene: -; len: 13; abundance: few; CDR3aa: CAISGWGQETQYF; CDR3nt: TGTGCCATCAGTGGGTGGGGCCAGGAGACCCAGTACTTC
j_gene: TRBJ1-5; v_gene: TRBV28; d_gene: -; len: 16; abundance: -; CDR3aa: CASHSRDGDSNQPQHF; CDR3nt: TGTGCCAGTCATTCGCGGGACGGAGATAGCAATCAGCCCCAGCATTTT
j_gene: TRBJ1-2; v_gene: TRBV7-9; d_gene: TRBD1; len: 13; abundance: few; CDR3aa: CASSAGQGRGYTF; CDR3nt: TGTGCCAGCAGCGCGGGACAGGGAAGAGGCTACACCTTC
j_gene: TRBJ1-6; v_gene: TRBV12-3/TRBV12-4; d_gene: -; len: 12; abundance: -; CDR3aa: CASSESNSPLHF; CDR3nt: TGTGCCAGCAGCGAGTCGAATTCACCCCTCCACTTT
j_gene: TRBJ1-2; v_gene: TRBV7-3; d_gene: TRBD1; len: 14; abundance: -; CDR3aa: CASSETGQGNGYTF; CDR3nt: TGTGCCAGCAGCGAAACCGGACAGGGCAATGGCTACACCTTC
j_gene: TRBJ2-3; v_gene: TRBV11-2; d_gene: TRBD2; len: 16; abundance: few; CDR3aa: CASSKYPSGGTDTQYF; CDR3nt: TGTGCCAGCAGCAAATATCCTAGCGGTGGCACAGATACGCAGTATTTT
j_gene: TRBJ2-1; v_gene: TRBV24-1; d_gene: -; len: 16; abundance: -; CDR3aa: CATSDSSGSRAHEQFF; CDR3nt: TGTGCCACCAGTGATAGCAGTGGATCCCGAGCCCATGAGCAGTTCTTC
j_gene: TRBJ2-7; v_gene: TRBV10-3; d_gene: -; len: 11; abundance: -; CDR3aa: CAIYQGTEQYF; CDR3nt: TGTGCCATCTACCAGGGCACCGAGCAGTACTTC
j_gene: TRBJ1-2; v_gene: TRBV27; d_gene: -; len: 13; abundance: -; CDR3aa: CASSPGINYGYTF; CDR3nt: TGTGCCAGCAGCCCGGGGATAAACTATGGCTACACCTTC
j_gene: TRBJ1-1; v_gene: TRBV7-9; d_gene: -; len: 15; abundance: few; CDR3aa: CASSLVGGVNTEAFF; CDR3nt: TGTGCCAGCAGCTTAGTAGGGGGGGTCAACACTGAAGCTTTCTTT
j_gene: TRBJ1-6; v_gene: TRBV25-1; d_gene: -; len: 12; abundance: -; CDR3aa: CASQDGNSPLHF; CDR3nt: TGTGCCAGCCAGGACGGGAATTCACCCCTCCACTTT
j_gene: TRBJ2-1; v_gene: TRBV24-1; d_gene: -; len: 12; abundance: few; CDR3aa: CATRGPAGFKFF; CDR3nt: TGTGCCACCAGGGGCCCGGCAGGCTTCAAGTTCTTC
j_gene: TRBJ2-7; v_gene: TRBV5-5; d_gene: -; len: 15; abundance: -; CDR3aa: CASSLAELVSYEQYF; CDR3nt: TGTGCCAGCAGCTTGGCCGAGTTGGTATCCTACGAGCAGTACTTC
j_gene: TRBJ1-2; v_gene: TRBV7-2; d_gene: -; len: 13; abundance: few; CDR3aa: CASSLDRRYGYTF; CDR3nt: TGTGCCAGCAGCTTAGACCGTCGTTATGGCTACACCTTC
j_gene: TRBJ1-1; v_gene: TRBV20-1; d_gene: -; len: 14; abundance: many; CDR3aa: CSARVPGRGTEAFF; CDR3nt: TGCAGTGCTAGAGTTCCAGGGAGGGGCACTGAAGCTTTCTTT
j_gene: TRBJ2-1; v_gene: TRBV3-1; d_gene: TRBD1; len: 14; abundance: -; CDR3aa: CASSRQGTDNEQFF; CDR3nt: TGTGCCAGCAGCCGACAGGGAACGGACAATGAGCAGTTCTTC
j_gene: TRBJ1-1; v_gene: TRBV12-3/TRBV12-4; d_gene: -; len: 14; abundance: -; CDR3aa: CASSLRVMNTEAFF; CDR3nt: TGTGCCAGCAGTTTAAGGGTCATGAACACTGAAGCTTTCTTT
j_gene: TRBJ1-5; v_gene: TRBV3-1; d_gene: TRBD1; len: 15; abundance: few; CDR3aa: CASSPRAGGHQPQHF; CDR3nt: TGTGCCAGCAGCCCCCGAGCAGGGGGACATCAGCCCCAGCATTTT
j_gene: TRBJ2-7; v_gene: TRBV20-1; d_gene: TRBD1; len: 17; abundance: -; CDR3aa: CSAPLTGRDRASYEQYF; CDR3nt: TGCAGTGCTCCCTTGACCGGCCGGGACAGGGCTTCCTACGAGCAGTACTTC
j_gene: TRBJ1-2; v_gene: TRBV20-1; d_gene: TRBD1; len: 13; abundance: -; CDR3aa: CSARGDRNYGYTF; CDR3nt: TGCAGTGCTAGAGGGGACAGGAACTATGGCTACACCTTC
j_gene: TRBJ2-6; v_gene: TRBV7-3; d_gene: -; len: 17; abundance: few; CDR3aa: CASSRRTIGGGANVLTF; CDR3nt: TGTGCCAGCAGCCGGAGGACAATCGGCGGGGGGGCCAACGTCCTGACTTTC
j_gene: TRBJ2-7; v_gene: TRBV7-6; d_gene: -; len: 14; abundance: few; CDR3aa: CASSPPGRSYEQYF; CDR3nt: TGTGCCAGCAGTCCCCCAGGGAGATCCTACGAGCAGTACTTC
j_gene: TRBJ2-7; v_gene: TRBV9; d_gene: TRBD2; len: 18; abundance: -; CDR3aa: CASSVDASGPLPTYEQYF; CDR3nt: TGTGCCAGCAGCGTAGACGCTAGCGGACCATTGCCTACCTACGAGCAGTACTTC
j_gene: TRBJ2-1; v_gene: TRBV20-1; d_gene: TRBD2; len: 16; abundance: few; CDR3aa: CSANSGTSGVLNEQFF; CDR3nt: TGCAGTGCTAATTCCGGGACTAGCGGTGTGTTGAATGAGCAGTTCTTC
j_gene: TRBJ2-3; v_gene: TRBV7-2; d_gene: TRBD1; len: 14; abundance: -; CDR3aa: CASSLTQTGNTQYF; CDR3nt: TGTGCCAGCAGCTTAACCCAGACAGGGAACACGCAGTATTTT
j_gene: TRBJ1-1; v_gene: TRBV6-6; d_gene: TRBD1; len: 13; abundance: once; CDR3aa: CASRDRGLTEAFF; CDR3nt: TGTGCCAGCAGGGACAGGGGGCTCACTGAAGCTTTCTTT
j_gene: TRBJ2-3; v_gene: TRBV30; d_gene: TRBD2; len: 19; abundance: -; CDR3aa: CAWSRWTSGREVGTDTQYF; CDR3nt: TGTGCCTGGAGCAGATGGACTAGCGGGAGGGAGGTGGGCACAGATACGCAGTATTTT
j_gene: TRBJ2-1; v_gene: TRBV2; d_gene: TRBD2; len: 16; abundance: -; CDR3aa: CASRERLAEVYNEQFF; CDR3nt: TGTGCCAGCAGGGAAAGACTAGCGGAAGTTTACAATGAGCAGTTCTTC
j_gene: TRBJ2-1; v_gene: TRBV7-6; d_gene: -; len: 16; abundance: many; CDR3aa: CASSLRGRGSYNEQFF; CDR3nt: TGTGCCAGCAGCTTAAGGGGGCGGGGCTCCTACAATGAGCAGTTCTTC
j_gene: TRBJ1-1; v_gene: TRBV20-1; d_gene: -; len: 12; abundance: -; CDR3aa: CSAQRWNTEAFF; CDR3nt: TGCAGTGCTCAGCGATGGAACACTGAAGCTTTCTTT
j_gene: TRBJ2-7; v_gene: TRBV6-2/TRBV6-3; d_gene: TRBD2; len: 14; abundance: -; CDR3aa: CASSLAAGVYEQYF; CDR3nt: TGTGCCAGCAGTTTAGCAGCGGGAGTCTACGAGCAGTACTTC
j_gene: TRBJ2-1; v_gene: TRBV12-3/TRBV12-4; d_gene: TRBD2; len: 15; abundance: -; CDR3aa: CASSFTGGSYNEQFF; CDR3nt: TGTGCCAGCAGTTTTACCGGCGGGAGTTACAATGAGCAGTTCTTC
j_gene: TRBJ2-7; v_gene: TRBV7-6; d_gene: -; len: 16; abundance: -; CDR3aa: CASSPRDTDGPYEQYF; CDR3nt: TGTGCCAGCAGCCCGCGGGATACCGATGGTCCCTACGAGCAGTACTTC
j_gene: TRBJ1-1; v_gene: TRBV6-5; d_gene: -; len: 14; abundance: -; CDR3aa: CASSYARGGTEAFF; CDR3nt: TGTGCCAGCAGTTACGCCAGGGGAGGCACTGAAGCTTTCTTT
j_gene: TRBJ1-4; v_gene: TRBV3-1; d_gene: -; len: 16; abundance: -; CDR3aa: CASSQESGLQNEKLFF; CDR3nt: TGTGCCAGCAGCCAAGAATCGGGACTCCAGAATGAAAAACTGTTTTTT
j_gene: TRBJ2-7; v_gene: TRBV24-1; d_gene: TRBD1; len: 14; abundance: -; CDR3aa: CATSERTGVHEQYF; CDR3nt: TGTGCCACCAGTGAGAGGACAGGGGTACACGAGCAGTACTTC
j_gene: TRBJ1-2; v_gene: TRBV18; d_gene: -; len: 14; abundance: -; CDR3aa: CASSPPSPNYGYTF; CDR3nt: TGTGCCAGCTCACCACCCTCTCCTAACTATGGCTACACCTTC
j_gene: TRBJ2-3; v_gene: TRBV4-2; d_gene: TRBD2; len: 18; abundance: -; CDR3aa: CASSQRPDRWEGIDTQYF; CDR3nt: TGTGCCAGCAGCCAAAGGCCCGATAGATGGGAGGGGATAGATACGCAGTATTTT
j_gene: TRBJ2-1; v_gene: TRBV6-5; d_gene: TRBD1; len: 18; abundance: -; CDR3aa: CASSWPPEGQSSYNEQFF; CDR3nt: TGTGCCAGCAGTTGGCCGCCAGAGGGACAGAGCTCCTACAATGAGCAGTTCTTC
j_gene: TRBJ2-5; v_gene: TRBV7-3; d_gene: -; len: 13; abundance: -; CDR3aa: CASSLSIQETQYF; CDR3nt: TGTGCCAGCAGCTTAAGCATCCAAGAGACCCAGTACTTC
j_gene: TRBJ1-6; v_gene: TRBV7-9; d_gene: -; len: 12; abundance: few; CDR3aa: CASSLGDSPLHF; CDR3nt: TGTGCCAGCAGCCTAGGGGATTCACCCCTCCACTTT
j_gene: TRBJ1-2; v_gene: TRBV2; d_gene: -; len: 14; abundance: -; CDR3aa: CASSEAGHNYGYTF; CDR3nt: TGTGCCAGCAGTGAAGCGGGGCATAACTATGGCTACACCTTC